The 22 T cell receptor beta chains below were found in one sample sequenced in a study of Ad26.COV2.S vaccination and SARS-CoV-2 variants. The treatment here: roughly 18 received Ad26.COV2.S at low or high dose, single or two shots; roughly five received placebo; per-sample allocation not given. Each sample was drawn 63 days after the first injection (of vaccine or placebo). Some clones are missing from TCRdb's copy, which holds only in-frame ones; the method was immunoSEQ multiplex PCR. In the table there are hundreds of thousands of clones, roughly 90% of which are singletons. Sequenced here: peripheral blood, sampled in a trial of Ad26.COV2.S vaccine versus placebo. The receptor source for this set is a person between 18 and 60 years old who received the Ad26.COV2.S COVID-19 vaccine or a placebo.

The V gene is TRBV28, the J gene TRBJ1-2; tentative D call: TRBD1 (5 bases). CDR3 length: 15 amino acids. The V end lost 6 bases, the J end lost 2 bases, and 16 bases lay between the germline ends. Germline V gene lookup returns CDR1 MDHEN and CDR2 SYDVKM. The chain's CDR3 is CASSPRRGTNYGYTF. The CDR3 DNA sequence: TGTGCCAGCAGCCCTCGAAGGGGCACCAACTATGGCTACACCTTC.

This clone has a handful of counts. V and J are TRBV24-1 and TRBJ2-3, with D maybe TRBD2 (6 bases). The CDR3 runs 15 residues. The ends were cut back, 9 bases at V and 4 bases at J, with 19 bases in the middle. The germline V gene encodes CDR1 KGHDR and CDR2 SFDVKD. CDR3 nucleotides: TGTGCCACCCCCCCCGGGGACTGGGGGGCAGATACGCAGTATTTT. This gives the protein CATPPGDWGADTQYF.

The J gene is TRBJ1-5, the V gene TRBV27, with a weak D call TRBD1 (6 bases). The germline V gene encodes CDR1 MNHEY and CDR2 SMNVEV (reference sequence). CDR3 length: 15 amino acids. Between the trimmed V and J ends, which lost 6 bases and 7 bases, there was a span of 19 bases. The chain's CDR3 is CASSPLAGARQPQHF. CDR3 DNA sequence: TGTGCCAGCAGCCCTCTAGCGGGGGCGAGGCAGCCCCAGCATTTT.

This clone occurred a few times. The rearrangement uses TRBV28 and TRBJ2-3; D is tentatively TRBD1 or TRBD2 (6 bases each). This CDR3 is built from 17 residues. V was trimmed by 7 bases and J by 1 base, leaving 21 bases between them. Germline CDR1 and CDR2: MDHEN and SYDVKM. The CDR3 DNA sequence: TGTGCCAGCACTAGAGGGGGGTTTAGGGGACGCACAGATACGCAGTATTTT. It encodes CASTRGGFRGRTDTQYF.

This chain links TRBV3-1 (or the pseudogene TRBV3-2) with TRBJ2-7; 9 nucleotides match TRBD2. With 4 bases clipped from V and 2 bases from J, the junction kept 3 bases outside the gene matches. Germline V gives CDR1 LGHDT, CDR2 YNNKEL (reference sequence). The CDR3 covers 14 residues. The CDR3 sequence is CASSRAGGPYEQYF. The DNA of the CDR3 is TGTGCCAGCAGCCGGGCGGGAGGGCCCTACGAGCAGTACTTC.

The rearrangement links TRBV11-2 to TRBJ1-4, with D tentatively TRBD1 (5 bases). The germline V and J ends were trimmed by 1 base and 6 bases, with 12 bases remaining between them. Germline V gene sequence: CDR1 SGHAT, CDR2 FQNNGV. The CDR3 is made up of 15 amino acids. CDR3 loop: CASSLGAGRDEKLFF. CDR3 nucleotide sequence: TGTGCCAGCAGCTTAGGGGCAGGGCGGGATGAAAAACTGTTTTTT.

A few counts support this clone. The chain couples TRBV27 to TRBJ2-5, with 8 positions matching TRBD2. Germline lookup yields CDR1 MNHEY and CDR2 SMNVEV (reference sequence). The CDR3 totals 14 residues. Trimming removed 5 bases from V and 9 bases from J; junction bases left unmatched: 11. CDR3 sequence (DNA): TGTGCCAGCAGTGGAGCGGGGGCCCTCTTGTCCCAGTACTTC. Encoded protein: CASSGAGALLSQYF.

This chain joins TRBV19 and TRBJ1-2; D possibly corresponds to TRBD1 (5 bases). Looked up from germline, CDR1 is LNHDA and CDR2 is SQIVND (reference sequence). Trimming removed 1 base at V and 3 bases at J, with 18 bases between. This CDR3 region has 17 residues. CDR3 coding DNA: TGTGCCAGTAGTATAGGGGGACCTTTCCCTGAGGACTATGGCTACACCTTC. Protein sequence: CASSIGGPFPEDYGYTF.

The chain is built from TRBV10-2 and TRBJ2-5, with D unresolved. With 2 bases removed from V and 5 bases from J, the gap between germline ends came to 9 bases. CDR3 length: 13 amino acids. CDR1 is WSHSY and CDR2 is SAAADI in the germline V gene. CDR3 protein: CASSETRGETQYF. The CDR3 DNA sequence: TGCGCCAGCAGTGAGACCCGTGGGGAGACCCAGTACTTC.

The rearrangement links TRBV30 to TRBJ2-5, with a tentative D call TRBD1 (5 bases). Trimming cost V 1 base and J 2 bases, with 5 bases left between them. The CDR3 is 12 amino acids. Germline V CDR1 and CDR2: GTSNPN, SVGIG (reference sequence). CDR3 amino acids: CAWSAGQETQYF. As DNA, the CDR3 is TGTGCCTGGAGTGCAGGGCAAGAGACCCAGTACTTC.

CDR3 bases: TGTGCCAGCGGTGGGACAGTCAACACCTATGGCTACACCTTC. Its protein is CASGGTVNTYGYTF. The J gene is TRBJ1-2, the V gene TRBV27, with 7 bases identical to TRBD1. V lost 8 bases, J lost 4 bases, and 10 bases stayed unmatched. The germline V gene encodes CDR1 MNHEY and CDR2 SMNVEV (reference sequence). There are 14 residues in the CDR3.

The rearrangement joins TRBV4-3 to TRBJ2-1; TRBD2 agrees at 7 bases. J gave up 8 bases and V 0 bases, and 13 bases lay outside the gene matches. The CDR3 loop spans 17 amino acids. Germline-derived CDR1 and CDR2 are LGHNA and YSLEER. CDR3 DNA sequence: TGCGCCAGCAGCCAAGAAGAGCGGGGAGTCGGGTTCTATGAGCAGTTCTTC. Its protein is CASSQEERGVGFYEQFF.

This chain joins TRBV5-6 and TRBJ1-2; no definite D call. Germline V gene data show CDR1 as SGHDT and CDR2 as YYEEEE. Trimming cost V 4 bases and J 4 bases, with 17 bases left between them. The CDR3 totals 15 residues. The CDR3 reads CASSLTEQRLYGYTF. CDR3 DNA: TGTGCCAGCAGCCTGACGGAGCAGCGCCTCTATGGCTACACCTTC.

The chain employs TRBV20-1 and TRBJ1-2, with 9 bases matching TRBD1. V lost 6 bases, J lost 7 bases, and 3 bases stayed unmatched. CDR1 DFQATT and CDR2 SNEGSKA come from the germline V gene (reference sequence). CDR3 length: 11 amino acids. This chain's CDR3 is CSAGQGSGYTF. DNA of the CDR3: TGCAGTGCGGGACAGGGAAGTGGCTACACCTTC.

The CDR3 sequence is CASSFGQINEKLFF. Here the CDR3 DNA reads TGCGCCAGCAGCTTTGGACAGATAAATGAAAAACTGTTTTTT. The chain couples TRBV5-1 to TRBJ1-4; D is perhaps TRBD1 (6 bases). Germline CDR1 and CDR2: SGHRS and YFSETQ. V was shortened by 2 bases and J by 5 bases, with 10 bases between the two germline ends. The CDR3 extends over 14 amino acids.

The chain uses TRBV27 and TRBJ2-2; D remains ambiguous. V lost 2 bases, J lost 4 bases, and 8 bases lay in between. The germline V gene encodes CDR1 MNHEY and CDR2 SMNVEV (reference sequence). This CDR3 comprises 14 residues. The CDR3 loop is CASSLEGFTGELFF. The CDR3 region has the DNA TGTGCCAGCAGTTTAGAAGGGTTCACCGGGGAGCTGTTTTTT.

This chain connects TRBV15 to TRBJ1-1, with D possibly TRBD1 on 6 matching bases. This CDR3 region has 18 residues. V lost 0 bases and J lost 2, with 19 bases in between. CDR1 and CDR2 (germline): LNHNV, YYDKDF (reference sequence). CDR3 coding DNA: TGTGCCACCAGCAGAGATGAGACCAGGGACACACTAAACACTGAAGCTTTCTTT. Its protein product is CATSRDETRDTLNTEAFF.

This clone was recorded only once. The sample has other DNA sequences that encode this CDR3 too. The chain employs TRBV5-1 and TRBJ2-1; 9 bases align to TRBD1. Trimming removed 2 bases from V and 4 bases from J; junction bases left unmatched: 4. The length of the CDR3 is 15 residues. Germline V gene data show CDR1 as SGHRS and CDR2 as YFSETQ. The DNA of the CDR3 is TGCGCCAGCAGCTTACAGGGGGCTTCATACAATGAGCAGTTCTTC. Its protein is CASSLQGASYNEQFF. The complete variable domain, with remaining parts taken from reference TRBV5-1 and TRBJ2-1, reads KAGVTQTPRYLIKTRGQQVTLSCSPISGHRSVSWYQQTPGQGLQFLFEYFSETQRNKGNFPGRFSGRQFSNSRSEMNVSTLELGDSALYLCASSLQGASYNEQFFGPGTRLTVL.

As for this clone: Other DNA sequences in this sample translate to the same CDR3. The chain links TRBV4-2 to TRBJ2-7; 10 bases agree with TRBD2. Trimming at V came to 0 bases and at J to 3 bases, leaving 8 bases not matched to a gene. The CDR3 consists of 17 residues. Germline V gene sequence: CDR1 LGHNA, CDR2 YNFKEQ. CDR3 nucleotide sequence: TGTGCCAGCAGCCAAGATCTAGGTCTAGCGGGAGTCTACGAGCAGTACTTC. It encodes CASSQDLGLAGVYEQYF.

The chain carries TRBV7-2 and TRBJ2-3; D perhaps matches TRBD1 (6 bases). The germline V and J ends were trimmed by 3 bases and 2 bases, with 12 bases remaining between them. The V gene's germline CDR1 is SGHTA and CDR2 FQGNSA. The CDR3 covers 15 residues. In DNA form, the CDR3 reads TGTGCCAGCAGCTTGCCGGGACAAGCCACAGATACGCAGTATTTT. The encoded protein is CASSLPGQATDTQYF.

This clone showed up just once. The chain carries TRBV12-1 and TRBJ2-1; the table's D call, TRBD2, has no DNA check behind it. TRBV12-1 is listed as a pseudogene. The CDR3 runs to 16 residues. CDR3 region: CASRGRGISSYNEQFF. The CDR3 nucleotides read TGTGCCAGCCGTGGCCGGGGGATAAGCTCCTACAATGAGCAGTTCTTC.

Points on this clone: The junction does not match germline at one end; this may be a read error. V and J are TRBV19 and TRBJ2-5, with 10 positions matching TRBD2. CDR3 size: 15 residues. Germline V CDR1 and CDR2: LNHDA, SQIVND (reference sequence). The CDR3 DNA follows: TGTGCCAGTAGTAGACTAGCGGGCGAACAAGAGAGCCAGTACTTC. Protein product: CASSRLAGEQESQYF.